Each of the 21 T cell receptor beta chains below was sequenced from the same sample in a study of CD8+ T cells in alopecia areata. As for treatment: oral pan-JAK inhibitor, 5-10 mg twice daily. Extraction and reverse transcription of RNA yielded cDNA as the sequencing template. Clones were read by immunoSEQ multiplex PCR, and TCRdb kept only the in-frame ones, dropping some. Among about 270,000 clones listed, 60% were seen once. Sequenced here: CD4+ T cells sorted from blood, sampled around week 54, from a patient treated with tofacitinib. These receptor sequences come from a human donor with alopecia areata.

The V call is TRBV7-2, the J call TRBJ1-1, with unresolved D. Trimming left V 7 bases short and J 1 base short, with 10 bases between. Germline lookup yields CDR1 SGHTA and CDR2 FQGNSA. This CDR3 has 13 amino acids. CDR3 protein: CASTTGKNTEAFF. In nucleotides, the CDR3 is TGTGCCAGCACCACCGGGAAGAACACTGAAGCTTTCTTT.

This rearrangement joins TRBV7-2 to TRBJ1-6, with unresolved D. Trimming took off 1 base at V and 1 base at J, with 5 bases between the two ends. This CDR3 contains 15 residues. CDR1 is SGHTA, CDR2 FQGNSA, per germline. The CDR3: CASSLVRSYNSPLHF. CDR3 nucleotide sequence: TGTGCCAGCAGCTTAGTCCGGTCCTATAATTCACCCCTCCACTTT.

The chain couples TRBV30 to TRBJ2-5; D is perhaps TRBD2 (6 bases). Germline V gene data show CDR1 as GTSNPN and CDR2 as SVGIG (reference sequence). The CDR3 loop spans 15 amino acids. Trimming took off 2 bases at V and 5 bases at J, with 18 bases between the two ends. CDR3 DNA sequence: TGTGCCTGGAGTCGGACTATCACCCGGTGGGAGACCCAGTACTTC. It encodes CAWSRTITRWETQYF.

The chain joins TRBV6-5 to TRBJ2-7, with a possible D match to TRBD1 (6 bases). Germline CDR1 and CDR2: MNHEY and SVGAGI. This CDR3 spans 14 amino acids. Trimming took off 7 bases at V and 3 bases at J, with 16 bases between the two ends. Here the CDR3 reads CASKLQGTDYEQYF. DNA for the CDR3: TGTGCCAGCAAGCTCCAGGGGACCGACTACGAGCAGTACTTC.

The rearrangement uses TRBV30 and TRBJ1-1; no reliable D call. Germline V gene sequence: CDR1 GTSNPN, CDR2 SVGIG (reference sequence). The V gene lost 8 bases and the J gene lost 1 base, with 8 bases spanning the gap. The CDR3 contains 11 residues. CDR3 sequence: CARHRNTEAFF. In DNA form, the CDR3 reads TGTGCCCGCCACAGGAACACTGAAGCTTTCTTT.

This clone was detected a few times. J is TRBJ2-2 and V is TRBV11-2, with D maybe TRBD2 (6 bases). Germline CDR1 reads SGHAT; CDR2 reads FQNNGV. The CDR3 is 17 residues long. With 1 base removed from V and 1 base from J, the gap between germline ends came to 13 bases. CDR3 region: CASSLGRAGRNTGELFF. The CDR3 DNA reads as TGTGCCAGCAGCTTAGGACGGGCGGGGAGGAACACCGGGGAGCTGTTTTTT.

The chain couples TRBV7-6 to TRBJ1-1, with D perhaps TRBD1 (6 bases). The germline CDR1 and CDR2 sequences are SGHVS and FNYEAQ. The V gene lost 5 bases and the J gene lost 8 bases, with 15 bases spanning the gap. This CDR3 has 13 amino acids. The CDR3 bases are TGTGCCAGCAGCCGAGACGAGGGGGGGGAAGCTTTCTTT. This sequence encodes CASSRDEGGEAFF.

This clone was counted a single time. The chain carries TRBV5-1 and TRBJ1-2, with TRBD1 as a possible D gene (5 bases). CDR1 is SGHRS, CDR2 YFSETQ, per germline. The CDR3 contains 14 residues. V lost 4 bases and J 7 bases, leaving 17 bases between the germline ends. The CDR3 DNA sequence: TGCGCCAGCAGCCCAGACAACCAGGGCATTGGCTACACCTTC. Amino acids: CASSPDNQGIGYTF.

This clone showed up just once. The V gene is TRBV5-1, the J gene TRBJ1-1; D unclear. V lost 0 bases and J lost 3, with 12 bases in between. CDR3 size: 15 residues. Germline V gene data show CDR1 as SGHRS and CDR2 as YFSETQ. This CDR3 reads CASSLGPPGDTEAFF. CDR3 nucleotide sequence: TGCGCCAGCAGCTTGGGCCCGCCTGGGGACACTGAAGCTTTCTTT.

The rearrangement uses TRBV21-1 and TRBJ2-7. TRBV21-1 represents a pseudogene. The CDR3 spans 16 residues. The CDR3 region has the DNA TGTGCCAGCAGCAAAGGATTTCCCCCCCCCACCTACGAGCAGTACTTC. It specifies CASSKGFPPPTYEQYF.

For the CDR3, the DNA is TGTGCCAGCAGTGACAGGGTTACCACTGAAGCTTTCTTT. This translates into CASSDRVTTEAFF. The chain has TRBV6-5 and TRBJ1-1; TRBD1 agrees at 7 bases. The CDR3 loop spans 13 amino acids. V shed 5 bases and J 4 bases; nucleotides not matched to a gene: 4. CDR1 is MNHEY and CDR2 is SVGAGI in the germline V gene.

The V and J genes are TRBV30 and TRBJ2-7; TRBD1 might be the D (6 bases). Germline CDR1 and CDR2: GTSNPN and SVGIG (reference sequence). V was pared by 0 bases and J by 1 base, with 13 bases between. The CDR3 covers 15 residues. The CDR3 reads CAWSVGRGPSYEQYF. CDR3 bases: TGTGCCTGGAGTGTAGGCAGGGGTCCTTCCTACGAGCAGTACTTC. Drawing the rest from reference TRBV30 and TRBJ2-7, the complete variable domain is SQTIHQWPATLVQPVGSPLSLECTVEGTSNPNLYWYRQAAGRGLQLLFYSVGIGQISSEVPQNLSASRPQDRQFILSSKKLLLSDSGFYLCAWSVGRGPSYEQYFGPGTRLTVT.

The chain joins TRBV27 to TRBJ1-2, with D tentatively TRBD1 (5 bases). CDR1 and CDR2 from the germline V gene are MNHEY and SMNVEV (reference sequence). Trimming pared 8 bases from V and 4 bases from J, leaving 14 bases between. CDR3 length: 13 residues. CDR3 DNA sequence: TGTGCCAGCGCCCGGGGGGAATCCTATGGCTACACCTTC. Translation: CASARGESYGYTF.

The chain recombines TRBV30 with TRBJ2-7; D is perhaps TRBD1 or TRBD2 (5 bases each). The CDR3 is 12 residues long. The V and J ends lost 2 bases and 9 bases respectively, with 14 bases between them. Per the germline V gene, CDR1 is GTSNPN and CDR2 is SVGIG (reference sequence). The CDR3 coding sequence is TGTGCCTGGAGTCCGGGACCCGCCGCGCAGTACTTC. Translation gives CAWSPGPAAQYF. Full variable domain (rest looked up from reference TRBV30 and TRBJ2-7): SQTIHQWPATLVQPVGSPLSLECTVEGTSNPNLYWYRQAAGRGLQLLFYSVGIGQISSEVPQNLSASRPQDRQFILSSKKLLLSDSGFYLCAWSPGPAAQYFGPGTRLTVT.

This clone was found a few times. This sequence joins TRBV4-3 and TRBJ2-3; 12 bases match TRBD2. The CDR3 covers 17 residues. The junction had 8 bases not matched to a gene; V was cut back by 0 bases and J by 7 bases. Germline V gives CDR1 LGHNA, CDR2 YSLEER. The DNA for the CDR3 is TGCGCCAGCAGCCAAGAGCCTAGCGGGGGGGTAATGAATACGCAGTATTTT. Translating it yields CASSQEPSGGVMNTQYF.

Written as DNA, the CDR3 is TGTGCCAGCAGTTACTCGACAGTTGAGGGCATTCAGTACTTC. Translated: CASSYSTVEGIQYF. The V call is TRBV6-5, the J call TRBJ2-4, with D perhaps assigned TRBD1 or TRBD2 (5 bases each). The length of the CDR3 is 14 residues. CDR1 is MNHEY, CDR2 SVGAGI, per germline. Between the trimmed V and J ends, which lost 0 bases and 9 bases, there was a span of 12 bases.

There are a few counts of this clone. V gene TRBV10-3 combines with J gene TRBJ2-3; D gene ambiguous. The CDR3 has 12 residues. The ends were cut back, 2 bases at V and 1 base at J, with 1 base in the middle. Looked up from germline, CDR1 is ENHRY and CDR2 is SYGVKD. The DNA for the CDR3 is TGTGCCATCAGTGAGGGCACAGATACGCAGTATTTT. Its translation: CAISEGTDTQYF.

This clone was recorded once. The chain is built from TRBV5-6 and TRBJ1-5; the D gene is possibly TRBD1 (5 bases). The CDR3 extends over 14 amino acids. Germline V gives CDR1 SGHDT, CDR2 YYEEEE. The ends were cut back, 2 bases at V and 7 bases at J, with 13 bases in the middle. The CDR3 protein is CASSFGREGQPQHF. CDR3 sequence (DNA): TGTGCCAGCAGCTTCGGCAGGGAAGGACAGCCCCAGCATTTT.

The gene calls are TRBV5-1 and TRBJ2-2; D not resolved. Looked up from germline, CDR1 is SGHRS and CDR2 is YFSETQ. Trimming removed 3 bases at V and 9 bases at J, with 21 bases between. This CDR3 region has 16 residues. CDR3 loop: CASSSFAGASARELFF. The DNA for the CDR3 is TGCGCCAGCAGCTCCTTTGCTGGCGCTTCTGCCCGGGAGCTGTTTTTT. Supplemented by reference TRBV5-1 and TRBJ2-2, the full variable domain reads KAGVTQTPRYLIKTRGQQVTLSCSPISGHRSVSWYQQTPGQGLQFLFEYFSETQRNKGNFPGRFSGRQFSNSRSEMNVSTLELGDSALYLCASSSFAGASARELFFGEGSRLTVL.

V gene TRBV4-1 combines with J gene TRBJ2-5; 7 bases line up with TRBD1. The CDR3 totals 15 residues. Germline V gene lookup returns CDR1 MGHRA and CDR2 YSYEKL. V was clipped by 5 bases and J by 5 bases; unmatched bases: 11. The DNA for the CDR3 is TGCGCCAGCAGCAACAGGGACAGTCCGTCGGAGACCCAGTACTTC. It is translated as CASSNRDSPSETQYF.

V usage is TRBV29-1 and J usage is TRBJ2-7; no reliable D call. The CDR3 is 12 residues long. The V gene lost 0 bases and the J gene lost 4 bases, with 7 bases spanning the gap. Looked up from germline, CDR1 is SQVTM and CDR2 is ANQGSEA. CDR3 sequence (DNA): TGCAGCGTTGAAGATCGGGTTTACGAGCAGTACTTC. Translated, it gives CSVEDRVYEQYF.